These 26 T cell receptor beta chains originate from one sample sequenced in a study of blood T cell repertoires in COVID-19. Sequencing was performed with immunoSEQ multiplex PCR; in TCRdb, only in-frame clones are kept and a portion is missing. The sample consists of some 180,000 clones, roughly four fifths of them appearing once. The sequenced sample consisted of peripheral blood. All receptors come from an elderly woman with acute or convalescent COVID-19.

This clone was detected only once. The chain combines TRBV5-1 with TRBJ2-3; TRBD2 agrees at 7 bases. Trimming cost V 1 base and J 6 bases; bases outside gene matches: 8. This CDR3 contains 15 residues. Germline loops: CDR1 SGHRS, CDR2 YFSETQ. This CDR3 is CASSLPVAGSDTQYF. CDR3 sequence (DNA): TGCGCCAGCAGCTTGCCAGTAGCGGGCTCGGATACGCAGTATTTT.

The V call is TRBV5-5, the J call TRBJ2-2; TRBD2 matches at 11 bases. This CDR3 region has 16 residues. Losses at the gene ends were 3 bases for V and 5 bases for J; bases not matched to a gene: 6. Germline CDR1 SGHKS, CDR2 YYEKEE (reference sequence). This CDR3 is CASSSHSGGETGELFF. In nucleotides, the CDR3 is TGTGCCAGCAGCTCCCATAGCGGGGGGGAGACCGGGGAGCTGTTTTTT.

V usage is TRBV3-1 (or the pseudogene TRBV3-2) and J usage is TRBJ1-1; 9 bases are a match to TRBD1. V dropped 5 bases and J dropped 6; count of bases not matched to a gene: 4. This CDR3 has 13 residues. CDR1 is LGHDT, CDR2 YNNKEL, per germline (reference sequence). This CDR3 reads CASSGRQGAEAFF. Written as DNA, the CDR3 is TGTGCCAGCAGCGGAAGACAGGGGGCTGAAGCTTTCTTT.

CDR3 amino acids: CASSLESVNTIYF. DNA for the CDR3: TGTGCCAGCAGCTTAGAATCTGTTAACACCATATATTTT. The rearrangement joins TRBV11-2 to TRBJ1-3; D remains unclear. V was pared by 0 bases and J by 7 bases, with 7 bases between. CDR1 is SGHAT and CDR2 is FQNNGV in the germline V gene. The length of the CDR3 is 13 residues.

The chain has TRBV9 and TRBJ1-6, with TRBD1 matching 10 bases. The CDR3 extends over 17 amino acids. V shed 4 bases, J shed 11 bases, and the junction held 15 bases outside the gene matches. Germline loops: CDR1 SGDLS, CDR2 YYNGEE. This CDR3 reads CASSSAVDRGPSAPLHF. In DNA, the CDR3 is TGTGCCAGCAGCTCAGCAGTTGACAGGGGGCCCTCGGCACCCCTCCACTTT.

With regard to this clone: Other DNA sequences within the sample encode an identical CDR3. This rearrangement joins TRBV18 to TRBJ2-3; 13 bases match TRBD2. The CDR3 is 16 amino acids. V trimming: 3 bases; J trimming: 1 base; junction bases outside the gene matches: 1. CDR1 is KGHSH and CDR2 is LQKENI in the germline V gene. Here the CDR3 reads CASSPGLAGGTDTQYF. The CDR3, as DNA: TGTGCCAGCTCACCCGGACTAGCGGGGGGCACAGATACGCAGTATTTT.

The chain employs TRBV6-5 and TRBJ1-1; 7 positions agree with TRBD1. This CDR3 has 14 amino acids. The ends lost 4 bases at V and 5 bases at J; junction bases unmatched: 7. The V gene's germline CDR1 is MNHEY and CDR2 SVGAGI. The CDR3 reads CASSLGTVRTEAFF. The CDR3 nucleotides read TGTGCCAGCAGTTTAGGGACAGTCAGGACTGAAGCTTTCTTT.

The chain combines TRBV7-2 with TRBJ1-1; D perhaps matches TRBD1 (6 bases). CDR1 and CDR2 (germline): SGHTA, FQGNSA. V lost 9 bases and J lost 2, with 13 bases in between. This CDR3 has 13 residues. For the CDR3, the DNA is TGTGCCAGTGGTCAGGGGCGCAACACTGAAGCTTTCTTT. It codes for CASGQGRNTEAFF.

This clone was recorded a few times. The chain links TRBV6-5 to TRBJ2-1, with TRBD2 matching over 15 bases. The ends lost 2 bases at V and 9 bases at J; junction bases unmatched: 5. Germline CDR1 and CDR2: MNHEY and SVGAGI. The CDR3 spans 16 residues. The CDR3 is CASSYAGLAGGAEQFF. The CDR3 coding sequence is TGTGCCAGCAGTTACGCGGGACTAGCGGGAGGAGCTGAGCAGTTCTTC.

V gene TRBV19 combines with J gene TRBJ1-1, with D uncertain. The CDR3 is 14 residues long. Germline CDR1 is LNHDA and CDR2 is SQIVND (reference sequence). V was clipped by 1 base and J by 4 bases, with 10 bases between them. CDR3 in DNA: TGTGCCAGTAGTATAGGAGGTTTCTCCACTGAAGCTTTCTTT. Its translation: CASSIGGFSTEAFF.

This sequence joins TRBV4-2 and TRBJ1-1; D possibly corresponds to TRBD1 (5 bases). The germline V and J ends were trimmed by 0 bases and 1 base, with 9 bases remaining between them. The CDR3 sequence is 15 residues long. CDR1 LGHNA and CDR2 YNFKEQ come from the germline V gene. The CDR3 loop reads CASSQEGQGNTEAFF. The CDR3 DNA sequence: TGTGCCAGCAGCCAAGAGGGGCAGGGGAACACTGAAGCTTTCTTT.

This rearrangement joins TRBV10-3 to TRBJ2-3; D not certain. This CDR3 is built from 14 residues. Germline assignment: CDR1 ENHRY and CDR2 SYGVKD. V lost 0 bases, J lost 2 bases, and 6 bases lay in between. In DNA form, the CDR3 reads TGTGCCATCAGTGAGTCTACAACCACAGATACGCAGTATTTT. Amino acid sequence: CAISESTTTDTQYF.

V usage is TRBV27 and J usage is TRBJ1-6; 9 bases are shared with TRBD1. After removal of 1 base from V and 6 bases from J, the junction contained 4 bases not matched to a gene. The CDR3 totals 16 residues. Germline lookup yields CDR1 MNHEY and CDR2 SMNVEV (reference sequence). CDR3 bases: TGTGCCAGCAGTTTATTACAGGGGGCGCTTAATTCACCCCTCCACTTT. Translating it yields CASSLLQGALNSPLHF.

V gene TRBV30 combines with J gene TRBJ2-1, with 8 nucleotides matching TRBD2. CDR3 length equals 15 residues. The germline CDR1 and CDR2 sequences are GTSNPN and SVGIG (reference sequence). The V gene end was trimmed by 3 bases and the J gene end by 4 bases; junction bases not matched to a gene: 8. This CDR3 reads CAWRVVTSVYNEQFF. The CDR3 nucleotides are TGTGCCTGGAGGGTCGTGACTAGCGTATACAATGAGCAGTTCTTC.

The rearrangement links TRBV29-1 to TRBJ2-1; 7 bases are a match to TRBD2. There are 12 residues in the CDR3. Germline V gene sequence: CDR1 SQVTM, CDR2 ANQGSEA. The V gene end was trimmed by 7 bases and the J gene end by 8 bases; junction bases not matched to a gene: 8. CDR3: CSGRGLWDEQFF. CDR3 sequence (DNA): TGCAGCGGGCGGGGACTATGGGATGAGCAGTTCTTC.

The V and J genes are TRBV3-1 (or the pseudogene TRBV3-2) and TRBJ2-7; possible D gene TRBD1, 5 bases. The V gene lost 0 bases and the J gene lost 4 bases, with 7 bases spanning the gap. CDR3 size: 13 residues. Germline loops: CDR1 LGHDT, CDR2 YNNKEL (reference sequence). This CDR3 reads CASSQDREYEQYF. CDR3 sequence (DNA): TGTGCCAGCAGCCAAGACAGGGAATACGAGCAGTACTTC.

The chain employs TRBV12-3 or TRBV12-4 and TRBJ1-2; D is unresolved. The germline V and J ends were trimmed by 2 bases and 11 bases, with 12 bases remaining between them. The CDR3 is 12 amino acids. The CDR3 here is CASSLPHSRYTF. In DNA, the CDR3 is TGTGCCAGCAGTTTACCACACAGCCGATACACCTTC.

DNA of the CDR3: TGTGCCAGCAGTTACGGGGGACTCGGAAGGGACTATGGCTACACCTTC. Its protein is CASSYGGLGRDYGYTF. The rearrangement links TRBV6-5 to TRBJ1-2; TRBD1 is a possible D gene (5 bases). The CDR3 covers 16 residues. Trimming cost V 2 bases and J 3 bases, with 16 bases left between them. Germline assignment: CDR1 MNHEY and CDR2 SVGAGI.

V and J are TRBV6-5 and TRBJ1-5; D remains unclear. Germline V CDR1 and CDR2: MNHEY, SVGAGI. V was cut by 10 bases and J by 0 bases, with 16 bases left in between. The CDR3 runs to 15 residues. Written as DNA, the CDR3 is TGTGCCACCAGAAACAGCCCCTATAGCAATCAGCCCCAGCATTTT. Encoded protein: CATRNSPYSNQPQHF.

This chain links TRBV9 with TRBJ2-3; D unclear. Trimming took off 0 bases at V and 0 bases at J, with 11 bases between the two ends. The CDR3 contains 16 residues. From germline, CDR1 is SGDLS and CDR2 YYNGEE. In DNA, the CDR3 is TGTGCCAGCAGCGTAGGTCCAGCGCATAGCACAGATACGCAGTATTTT. It specifies CASSVGPAHSTDTQYF.

The chain uses TRBV10-1 and TRBJ2-5, with a possible D match to TRBD2 (6 bases). Germline CDR1 reads WNHNN; CDR2 reads SYGVQD (reference sequence). V lost 6 bases and J lost 5, with 13 bases in between. The CDR3 is 13 residues long. The CDR3 DNA reads as TGCGCCAGCAGCGAAAGACTAGGGGAGACCCAGTACTTC. This codes for CASSERLGETQYF.

Comments on this clone: The same CDR3 is also encoded by other DNA sequences in this sample. J is TRBJ2-3 and V is TRBV7-2; 9 bases fit TRBD2. V shed 5 bases, J shed 3 bases, and the junction held 3 bases outside the gene matches. CDR3 length: 14 residues. Per germline, CDR1 SGHTA and CDR2 FQGNSA. The CDR3 loop reads CASSLGLATDTQYF. The CDR3 DNA follows: TGTGCCAGCAGCCTTGGACTAGCGACAGATACGCAGTATTTT.

This rearrangement joins TRBV12-3 or TRBV12-4 to TRBJ2-1; 8 bases fit TRBD2. The length of the CDR3 is 13 residues. V lost 3 bases, J lost 9 bases, and 4 bases stayed unmatched. CDR3 sequence: CASSLDLAGEQFF. DNA for the CDR3: TGTGCCAGCAGTTTGGATCTAGCGGGTGAGCAGTTCTTC.

CDR3 in DNA: TGTGCCAGCAGCCTTAACGGTAGCGGGGGGGAAGGCACAGATACGCAGTATTTT. Protein sequence: CASSLNGSGGEGTDTQYF. J is TRBJ2-3 and V is TRBV21-1; no check of the table's D call, TRBD2, against the DNA was made. TRBV21-1 is labeled a pseudogene. The CDR3 contains 18 residues.

V and J are TRBV19 and TRBJ1-5; 9 bases fit TRBD1. Trimming took 9 bases from V and 3 from J; bases not matched to a gene: 9. The CDR3 is 15 amino acids. CDR1 is LNHDA, CDR2 SQIVND, per germline (reference sequence). The CDR3 reads CASRNRGLINQPQHF. Here the CDR3 DNA reads TGTGCCAGCCGTAACAGGGGGCTGATCAATCAGCCCCAGCATTTT.

The chain recombines TRBV5-1 with TRBJ2-1; 9 nucleotides agree with TRBD2. The CDR3 has 18 amino acids. In germline, CDR1 is SGHRS, CDR2 YFSETQ. The V gene end was trimmed by 4 bases and the J gene end by 0 bases; junction bases not matched to a gene: 11. CDR3 in amino acids: CASSRSSGGLLSYNEQFF. DNA of the CDR3: TGCGCCAGCAGCCGGAGTAGCGGGGGACTTCTCTCCTACAATGAGCAGTTCTTC.